These 4 T cell receptor beta chains share one sample of origin, sequenced in a study of blood T cells in healthy people across ages. A sample-barcoded 5' primer and a J-beta primer mix were used in a second PCR of about 7 to 11 cycles. MiXCR was run by TCRdb on the 5' RACE reads, yielding one entry per CDR3 protein. Of fewer than 900,000 distinct CDR3 sequences in the sample, about 40% were seen once. Sequenced material: blood. These receptors all come from a woman aged 60 to 75 in good health.

This clonotype was observed a handful of times. CDR3 in DNA: TGTGCCAGCAGCCCCAGGGTTTGGGAGCAGTACTTC. Translating gives CASSPRVWEQYF. The chain couples TRBV12-3 or TRBV12-4 to TRBJ2-5; D possibly uses TRBD1 or TRBD2 (5 bases each). V was pared by 6 bases and J by 11 bases, with 16 bases between. The CDR3 has 12 residues.

This clonotype was observed a handful of times. CDR3 sequence: CASSRRDGGYEQYF. The CDR3 nucleotides are TGTGCCAGCAGTCGCCGGGACGGAGGATACGAGCAGTACTTC. The V call is TRBV6-6, the J call TRBJ2-5; D may match TRBD1 or TRBD2 (5 bases each). Near its end, the DNA agrees better with TRBJ2-7, so the J call may be wrong. Germline V gene sequence: CDR1 MNHNY, CDR2 SVGAGI (reference sequence). The CDR3 is 14 amino acids.

The chain recombines TRBV4-1 with TRBJ2-3, with no clear D. V dropped 1 base and J dropped 1 base, with 12 bases sitting between them. The germline V gene has CDR1 MGHRA and CDR2 YSYEKL. The CDR3 is 16 residues long. The CDR3 is CASSQGPADGTDTQYF. CDR3 in DNA: TGCGCCAGCAGCCAAGGCCCAGCAGATGGCACAGATACGCAGTATTTT.

This clonotype was seen a few times. This rearrangement joins TRBV20-1 to TRBJ2-7; 11 positions match TRBD2. Germline trimming cut 5 bases from V and 7 bases from J; bases unmatched to any gene: 7. CDR3 length: 13 residues. The V gene's germline CDR1 is DFQATT and CDR2 SNEGSKA (reference sequence). CDR3 nucleotide sequence: TGCAGTGCTGTAGCGGGGGGGCTGGAGGAGCAGTACTTC. Amino acid sequence: CSAVAGGLEEQYF.